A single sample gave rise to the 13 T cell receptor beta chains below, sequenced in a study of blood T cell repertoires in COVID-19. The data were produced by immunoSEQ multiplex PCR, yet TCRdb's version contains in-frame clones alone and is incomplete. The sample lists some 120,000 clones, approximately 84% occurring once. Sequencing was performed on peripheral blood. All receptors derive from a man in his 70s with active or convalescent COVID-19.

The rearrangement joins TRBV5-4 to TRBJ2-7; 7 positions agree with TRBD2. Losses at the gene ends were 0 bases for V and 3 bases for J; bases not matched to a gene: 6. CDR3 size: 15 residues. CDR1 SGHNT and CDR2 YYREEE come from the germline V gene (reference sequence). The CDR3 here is CASSLEAGSNYEQYF. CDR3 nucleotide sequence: TGTGCCAGCAGCTTGGAAGCGGGGTCTAACTACGAGCAGTACTTC.

Written as DNA, the CDR3 is TGTGCCAGCAGCTTGGGCTTACAGGGGGCTAACGGGGAGCTGTTTTTT. Translation gives CASSLGLQGANGELFF. The genes are TRBV5-4 and TRBJ2-2, with TRBD1 matching over 9 bases. The CDR3 runs 16 residues. Germline V gene data show CDR1 as SGHNT and CDR2 as YYREEE (reference sequence). V shed 0 bases, J shed 7 bases, and the junction held 7 bases outside the gene matches.

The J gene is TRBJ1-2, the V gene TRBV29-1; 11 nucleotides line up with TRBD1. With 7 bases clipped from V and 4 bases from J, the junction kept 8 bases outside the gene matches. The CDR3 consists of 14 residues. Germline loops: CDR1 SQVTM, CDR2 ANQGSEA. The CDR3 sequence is CSALKGTGGYGYTF. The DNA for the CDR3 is TGCAGCGCCCTCAAGGGGACAGGGGGCTATGGCTACACCTTC.

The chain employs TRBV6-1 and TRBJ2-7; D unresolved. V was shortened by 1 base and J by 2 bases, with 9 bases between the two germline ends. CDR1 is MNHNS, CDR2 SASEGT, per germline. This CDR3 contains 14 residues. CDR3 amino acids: CASSEVVSTYEQYF. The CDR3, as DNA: TGTGCCAGCAGTGAAGTTGTCAGTACCTACGAGCAGTACTTC.

CDR3 nucleotides: TGCGCCAGCAGCTTCGAGGGATCGAACACCGGGGAGCTGTTTTTT. This sequence encodes CASSFEGSNTGELFF. The rearrangement joins TRBV5-1 to TRBJ2-2; possibly TRBD2 for D (5 bases). The length of the CDR3 is 15 residues. Trimming stripped 2 bases from V and 0 bases from J, with 8 bases between. Per germline, CDR1 SGHRS and CDR2 YFSETQ.

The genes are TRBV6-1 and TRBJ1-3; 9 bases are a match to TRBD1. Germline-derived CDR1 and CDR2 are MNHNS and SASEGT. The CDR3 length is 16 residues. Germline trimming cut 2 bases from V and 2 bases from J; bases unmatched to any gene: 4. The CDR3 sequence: CASSERDREAGNTIYF. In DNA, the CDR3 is TGTGCCAGCAGTGAAAGGGACAGGGAGGCTGGAAACACCATATATTTT.

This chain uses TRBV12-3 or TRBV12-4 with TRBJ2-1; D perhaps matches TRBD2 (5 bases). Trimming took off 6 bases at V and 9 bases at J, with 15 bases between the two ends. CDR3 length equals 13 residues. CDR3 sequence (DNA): TGTGCCAGCAGCCCAAGGGTTGCGGGTGAGCAGTTCTTC. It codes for CASSPRVAGEQFF.

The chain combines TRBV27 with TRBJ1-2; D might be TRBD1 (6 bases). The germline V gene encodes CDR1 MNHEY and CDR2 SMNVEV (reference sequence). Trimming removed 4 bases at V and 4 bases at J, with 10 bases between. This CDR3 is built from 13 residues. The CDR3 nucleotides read TGTGCCAGCAGTTACAGGGCTGGCTATGGCTACACCTTC. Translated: CASSYRAGYGYTF.

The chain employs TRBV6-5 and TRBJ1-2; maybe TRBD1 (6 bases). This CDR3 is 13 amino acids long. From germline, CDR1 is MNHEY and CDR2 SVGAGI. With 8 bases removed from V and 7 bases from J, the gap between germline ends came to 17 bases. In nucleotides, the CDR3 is TGTGCCAGCTTTTTACAGGGTATGGGTGGCTACACCTTC. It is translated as CASFLQGMGGYTF.

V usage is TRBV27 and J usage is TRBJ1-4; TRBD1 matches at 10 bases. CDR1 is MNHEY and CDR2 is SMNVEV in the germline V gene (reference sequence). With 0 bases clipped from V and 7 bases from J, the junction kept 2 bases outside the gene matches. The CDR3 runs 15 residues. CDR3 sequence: CASSLSTGGSEKLFF. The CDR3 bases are TGTGCCAGCAGTTTATCGACAGGGGGCAGTGAAAAACTGTTTTTT.

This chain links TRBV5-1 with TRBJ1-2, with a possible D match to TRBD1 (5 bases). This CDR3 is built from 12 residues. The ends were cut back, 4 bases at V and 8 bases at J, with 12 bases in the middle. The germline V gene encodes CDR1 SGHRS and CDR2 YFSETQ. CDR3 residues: CASSVGGEGYTF. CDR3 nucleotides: TGCGCCAGCAGCGTCGGAGGGGAGGGCTACACCTTC.

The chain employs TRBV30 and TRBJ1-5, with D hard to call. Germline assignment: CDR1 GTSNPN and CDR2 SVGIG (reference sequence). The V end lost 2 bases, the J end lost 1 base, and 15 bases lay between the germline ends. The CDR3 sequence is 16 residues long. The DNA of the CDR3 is TGTGCCTGGAGTCTGTATGGAGGGTTGAGCAATCAGCCCCAGCATTTT. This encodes CAWSLYGGLSNQPQHF.

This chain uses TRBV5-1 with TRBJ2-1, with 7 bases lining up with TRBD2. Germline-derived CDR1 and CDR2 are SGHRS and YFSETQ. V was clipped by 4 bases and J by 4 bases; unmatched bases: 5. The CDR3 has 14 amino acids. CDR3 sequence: CASSRDYQYNEQFF. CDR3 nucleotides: TGCGCCAGCAGCCGGGACTATCAATACAATGAGCAGTTCTTC.